The rows below give T cell receptor beta chains drawn from one sample of a study of pediatric ulcerative colitis. Sequencing used immunoSEQ multiplex PCR; TCRdb keeps in-frame clones, though not all of them. The repertoire holds tens of thousands of clones, with roughly 72% as singletons. The source material was gut tissue. Receptors were obtained from a boy aged 5-17 years with moderate ulcerative colitis. Each CDR3 is given without its conserved first and last residue. D genes are given only for firm matches.

D	V	J	length	CDR3
NA	TRBV18	TRBJ2-5	9	ASSRGETQY
TRBD2	TRBV27	TRBJ2-1	18	ASTVIGGFGRALFYNEQF
NA	TRBV6-1	TRBJ1-2	12	ASSEGTRGYGYT
NA	TRBV7-7	TRBJ2-5	11	ASSLFLSETQY
NA	TRBV30	TRBJ1-2	10	AWSVWDGGYT
NA	TRBV4-1	TRBJ1-4	12	ASSPVTTNEKLF
TRBD2	TRBV5-1	TRBJ2-5	14	ASSLALAGVEETQY
NA	TRBV6-1	TRBJ2-1	10	ASPRELGEQF
NA	TRBV15	TRBJ2-7	13	ATSRWGLLATEQY
NA	TRBV7-9	TRBJ1-1	12	ASSFFSGRSEAF
TRBD2	TRBV19	TRBJ2-6	15	ASSRGLAGAGANVLT
TRBD1	TRBV14	TRBJ2-3	13	ASSRSGQGSDTQY
NA	TRBV6-5	TRBJ1-5	11	ASRQGSNQPQH
TRBD1	TRBV2	TRBJ1-5	14	ASSDRVGGADQPQH
NA	TRBV11-3	TRBJ1-2	13	ASSLGVRANYGYT
NA	TRBV28	TRBJ1-5	13	ASSARTGPSQPQH
NA	TRBV7-9	TRBJ1-1	9	ASRGEAEAF
TRBD2	TRBV5-4	TRBJ2-7	12	AVALGAGNYEQY
NA	TRBV7-2	TRBJ2-5	14	ASSLGGGGGQETQY
TRBD1	TRBV5-4	TRBJ1-6	12	ASNVQGYGSPLH
TRBD2	TRBV5-1	TRBJ2-2	15	ASSLAGSGIDTGELF
TRBD2	TRBV19	TRBJ2-7	13	ASSFTSGASYEQY
NA	TRBV10-3	TRBJ1-3	10	AIGGLGNTIY
TRBD1	TRBV5-1	TRBJ2-1	13	ASSFRDRGYNEQF
NA	TRBV11-3	TRBJ2-1	13	ASSFSGSSYNEQF
TRBD1	TRBV9	TRBJ1-1	10	ASSAGGTEAF
NA	TRBV19	TRBJ2-7	13	ASTNGAGLTYEQY
NA	TRBV7-3	TRBJ2-5	11	ASSFGSQETQY
NA	TRBV15	TRBJ1-5	11	ATGGAGLQPQH
NA	TRBV7-2	TRBJ1-5	11	ASGRQAGQPQH
NA	TRBV4-2	TRBJ2-7	13	ASSQDRGAYYEQY